Below, 14 T cell receptor beta chains from the same sample are listed, as sequenced in a study of shared clonotypes between healthy human individuals. TCRdb's copy holds only in-frame clones and misses some; the assay was immunoSEQ multiplex PCR. The data contain 850,000 to 1,100,000 clones, around 77% of them singletons. What was sequenced was memory CD4+ T cells from PBMCs. Described subset: CD45RA-negative fraction. These receptors originate from a man younger than 30 in good health. Some clones in this sample may be carry-over from other donors' samples.

The chain carries TRBV15 and TRBJ2-7; the D gene is possibly TRBD2 (5 bases). This CDR3 has 14 amino acids. Looked up from germline, CDR1 is LNHNV and CDR2 is YYDKDF (reference sequence). The V end was cut by 5 bases, the J end by 6 bases, with 17 bases between. The CDR3: CATSSPNGVGEQYF. Here the CDR3 DNA reads TGTGCCACCAGCTCGCCAAACGGGGTGGGCGAGCAGTACTTC.

Comments on this clone: It is unclear where the CDR3 begins or ends on the DNA, so no DNA is shown, and the CDR3 is as TCRdb lists it. Other DNA sequences in the sample encode the same CDR3. The rearrangement links TRBV7-3 to TRBJ2-2; TRBD2 reflects the table's D call only, with no check against the DNA. The germline CDR1 and CDR2 sequences are SGHTA and FQGTGA. Ends included, the CDR3 has 13 residues. CDR3 region: CASSSSNTGELFF.

The sample holds a few counts of this clone. CDR3 loop: CASSLGGVGGNPYEQYF. CDR3 bases: TGTGCCAGCAGCTTGGGTGGCGTCGGGGGGAACCCCTACGAGCAGTACTTC. This chain links TRBV5-4 with TRBJ2-5; 7 bases align to TRBD2. The end of the DNA fits TRBJ2-7 better, so the J call may be wrong. Germline V gives CDR1 SGHNT, CDR2 YYREEE (reference sequence). The CDR3 sequence is 17 residues long.

J is TRBJ2-3 and V is TRBV11-3, with a possible D match to TRBD2 (6 bases). Germline-derived CDR1 and CDR2 are SGHNT and YENEEA. The CDR3 length is 15 residues. Trimming took off 3 bases at V and 1 base at J, with 11 bases between the two ends. The CDR3 DNA sequence: TGTGCCAGCAGCTTCGGGGAGGTTGGCACAGATACGCAGTATTTT. Translating it yields CASSFGEVGTDTQYF.

The chain is built from TRBV11-2 and TRBJ2-1; tentatively, D is TRBD2 (6 bases). Germline CDR1 reads SGHAT; CDR2 reads FQNNGV. CDR3 size: 16 residues. V shed 5 bases and J shed 0 bases, with 14 bases lying between them. The CDR3 loop is CASSIRRESSYNEQFF. The CDR3 region has the DNA TGTGCCAGCAGCATCCGACGGGAGAGCTCCTACAATGAGCAGTTCTTC.

This clone was detected once. V is TRBV7-3 and J is TRBJ1-1, with no clear D. V was clipped by 4 bases and J by 0 bases, with 6 bases between them. The length of the CDR3 is 13 residues. The germline CDR1 and CDR2 sequences are SGHTA and FQGTGA. This chain's CDR3 is CASSSHLNTEAFF. The CDR3 DNA reads TGTGCCAGCAGCTCCCACCTGAACACTGAAGCTTTCTTT.

V usage is TRBV18 and J usage is TRBJ2-7, with 8 positions matching TRBD1. CDR1 and CDR2 (germline): KGHSH, LQKENI. CDR3 size: 14 residues. V trimming: 4 bases; J trimming: 6 bases; junction bases outside the gene matches: 8. CDR3 coding DNA: TGTGCCAGCTCACGAGAGACAGGGGAAGGCGAGCAGTACTTC. Its translation is CASSRETGEGEQYF.

This clone appeared a single time. The V call is TRBV6-5, the J call TRBJ2-7; TRBD1 is a possible D gene (5 bases). The ends were cut back, 8 bases at V and 2 bases at J, with 10 bases in the middle. CDR3 length: 12 amino acids. Per the germline V gene, CDR1 is MNHEY and CDR2 is SVGAGI. CDR3 sequence: CASRLGPYEQYF. In DNA form, the CDR3 reads TGTGCCAGCCGCCTGGGGCCCTACGAGCAGTACTTC.

The chain combines TRBV6-1 with TRBJ1-2; D not certain. The CDR3 has 12 residues. From germline, CDR1 is MNHNS and CDR2 SASEGT. V was pared by 6 bases and J by 4 bases, with 9 bases between. The CDR3 DNA sequence: TGTGCCAGCAGCCCGGCATTCTATGGCTACACCTTC. It encodes CASSPAFYGYTF.

As to this clone: The same CDR3 can be traced to other DNA sequences in this sample. V gene TRBV9 combines with J gene TRBJ2-2, with D perhaps TRBD1 or TRBD2 (5 bases each). The V end was cut by 0 bases, the J end by 5 bases, with 11 bases between. The CDR3 totals 15 residues. The germline V gene has CDR1 SGDLS and CDR2 YYNGEE. The CDR3 reads CASSVDGGRTGELFF. The CDR3 bases are TGTGCCAGCAGCGTAGATGGGGGTCGGACCGGGGAGCTGTTTTTT.

V gene TRBV6-1 combines with J gene TRBJ1-2, with a tentative D call TRBD1 (6 bases). This CDR3 is built from 13 residues. Germline CDR1 and CDR2: MNHNS and SASEGT. Between the trimmed V and J ends, which lost 4 bases and 4 bases, there was a span of 10 bases. The CDR3 loop reads CASSARTVYGYTF. DNA for the CDR3: TGTGCCAGCAGTGCCCGGACAGTCTATGGCTACACCTTC.

The chain combines TRBV27 with TRBJ1-2; D not certain. This CDR3 has 13 residues. CDR1 and CDR2 from the germline V gene are MNHEY and SMNVEV (reference sequence). The V gene lost 2 bases and the J gene lost 8 bases, with 12 bases spanning the gap. CDR3 loop: CASSLNSGRGYTF. The CDR3 nucleotides read TGTGCCAGCAGTTTAAATTCGGGCCGCGGCTACACCTTC.

The chain carries TRBV6-1 and TRBJ2-4, with a possible D match to TRBD1 (5 bases). Germline CDR1 MNHNS, CDR2 SASEGT. V lost 6 bases and J lost 5, with 11 bases in between. The CDR3 covers 13 residues. The CDR3 coding sequence is TGTGCCAGCAGAACATGGGGCCAAAACATTCAGTACTTC. Translation gives CASRTWGQNIQYF.

The chain employs TRBV2 and TRBJ2-5; 11 bases are shared with TRBD2. This CDR3 has 15 amino acids. Germline V lookup: CDR1 SNHLY, CDR2 FYNNEI. V trimming: 4 bases; J trimming: 1 base; junction bases outside the gene matches: 2. Written as DNA, the CDR3 is TGTGCCAGCAGTGGACTAGCGGGAATCCAAGAGACCCAGTACTTC. Protein: CASSGLAGIQETQYF.